One sample yielded the 20 T cell receptor beta chains listed below, sequenced in a study of OX40 agonist ivuxolimab in advanced cancers. TCRdb keeps only in-frame clones here, not all; method: immunoSEQ multiplex PCR. This sample yields 70,000 to 95,000 clones, of which 92% are seen a single time; around 1.1% belongs to the top ten. Source: CD4+ or CD8+ T cells sorted from blood, taken in a trial of the OX40 agonist ivuxolimab. The receptors originated from an adult with an advanced solid tumor such as melanoma, head and neck, liver or kidney cancer.

V and J are TRBV10-3 and TRBJ2-1; 8 nucleotides align to TRBD1. J lost 10 bases, V lost 7 bases, and 12 bases had no gene match. The germline V gene encodes CDR1 ENHRY and CDR2 SYGVKD. This CDR3 comprises 14 residues. CDR3 nucleotide sequence: TGTGCCATCAATGGACAGGGCCCCTTAGAGGAGCAGTTCTTC. Translating it yields CAINGQGPLEEQFF.

The CDR3 DNA reads TGCGCCAGCAGCTTGGCCATAGGTAGCGGAAACATTCAGTACTTC. This sequence encodes CASSLAIGSGNIQYF. This chain uses TRBV5-1 with TRBJ2-4; TRBD2 might be the D (6 bases). CDR1 SGHRS and CDR2 YFSETQ come from the germline V gene. The V and J ends lost 0 bases and 6 bases respectively, with 13 bases between them. The CDR3 contains 15 residues.

As for this clone: Germline is not matched at one junction end, which may reflect a read error. The chain carries TRBV7-7 and TRBJ2-5; possibly TRBD1 for D (6 bases). Germline loops: CDR1 SSHAT, CDR2 FNYEAQ (reference sequence). CDR3 length: 15 amino acids. The CDR3 nucleotides read TGTGCTAGCAGCCGTCTAACCACAGGGTCAGAGACCCAGTACTTC. This codes for CASSRLTTGSETQYF.

The rearrangement joins TRBV4-2 to TRBJ2-7, with TRBD2 as a possible D gene (5 bases). CDR3 length: 15 residues. Per the germline V gene, CDR1 is LGHNA and CDR2 is YNFKEQ. V lost 5 bases, J lost 3 bases, and 17 bases lay in between. The CDR3 DNA reads TGTGCCAGCAGCTGGCACGGCGGAGGCCGCTACGAGCAGTACTTC. Protein: CASSWHGGGRYEQYF.

The chain links TRBV10-3 to TRBJ2-7; 8 bases agree with TRBD1. Germline assignment: CDR1 ENHRY and CDR2 SYGVKD. After removal of 7 bases from V and 4 bases from J, the junction contained 12 bases not matched to a gene. The length of the CDR3 is 15 residues. CDR3 residues: CAITETGTGGYEQYF. The CDR3 region has the DNA TGTGCCATCACCGAGACCGGGACAGGTGGATACGAGCAGTACTTC.

The rearrangement links TRBV2 to TRBJ2-4; 7 positions match TRBD2. Trimming removed 4 bases from V and 5 bases from J; junction bases left unmatched: 5. Looked up from germline, CDR1 is SNHLY and CDR2 is FYNNEI. This CDR3 spans 14 amino acids. Here the CDR3 DNA reads TGTGCCAGCAGTGCCTCAGGGAGGGAAAACATTCAGTACTTC. It translates to CASSASGRENIQYF.

This chain uses TRBV5-4 with TRBJ2-3; D remains ambiguous. Germline-derived CDR1 and CDR2 are SGHNT and YYREEE (reference sequence). There are 13 residues in the CDR3. Trimming removed 2 bases from V and 3 bases from J, with 7 bases in between. The CDR3 sequence: CASSFRLTDTQYF. The CDR3 DNA follows: TGTGCCAGCAGCTTCAGGCTAACAGATACGCAGTATTTT. The full variable domain, completed using reference TRBV5-4 and TRBJ2-3, is ETGVTQSPTHLIKTRGQQVTLRCSSQSGHNTVSWYQQALGQGPQFIFQYYREEENGRGNFPPRFSGLQFPNYSSELNVNALELDDSALYLCASSFRLTDTQYFGPGTRLTVL.

The V call is TRBV7-2, the J call TRBJ2-7; 7 positions match TRBD2. Germline CDR1 and CDR2: SGHTA and FQGNSA. The trim removed 5 bases at V and 7 bases at J, leaving 17 bases unmatched. The CDR3 loop spans 16 amino acids. CDR3 region: CASSALAPANHPEQYF. CDR3 sequence (DNA): TGTGCCAGCAGCGCACTAGCGCCAGCGAACCACCCGGAGCAGTACTTC.

The gene calls are TRBV7-9 and TRBJ2-2; TRBD2 matches 13 bases. CDR1 and CDR2 from the germline V gene are SEHNR and FQNEAQ (reference sequence). The CDR3 loop spans 16 amino acids. The V segment lost 5 bases and the J segment 5 bases; nucleotides outside the gene matches: 5. CDR3 residues: CASSPGLAGQTGELFF. The CDR3 DNA reads as TGTGCCAGCAGCCCGGGACTAGCGGGGCAGACCGGGGAGCTGTTTTTT. The whole variable domain, remainder taken from reference TRBV7-9 and TRBJ2-2, is DTGVSQNPRHKITKRGQNVTFRCDPISEHNRLYWYRQTLGQGPEFLTYFQNEAQLEKSRLLSDRFSAERPKGSFSTLEIQRTEQGDSAMYLCASSPGLAGQTGELFFGEGSRLTVL.

V usage is TRBV6-1 and J usage is TRBJ1-2; a weak D match, TRBD1 (5 bases). The germline CDR1 and CDR2 sequences are MNHNS and SASEGT. The CDR3 runs to 15 residues. The ends were cut back, 1 base at V and 0 bases at J, with 9 bases in the middle. As DNA, the CDR3 is TGTGCCAGCAGTGAAGGGACAATCGCTAACTATGGCTACACCTTC. It is translated as CASSEGTIANYGYTF.

The chain carries TRBV5-5 and TRBJ1-1; 8 bases map to TRBD1. V was clipped by 2 bases and J by 5 bases; unmatched bases: 5. Germline lookup yields CDR1 SGHKS and CDR2 YYEKEE (reference sequence). The CDR3 spans 14 residues. DNA of the CDR3: TGTGCCAGCAGCTTTACAGGGGGGACGACTGAAGCTTTCTTT. It codes for CASSFTGGTTEAFF.

The gene calls are TRBV7-2 and TRBJ1-2; D is unresolved. Germline CDR1 is SGHTA and CDR2 is FQGNSA. With 3 bases removed from V and 2 bases from J, the gap between germline ends came to 7 bases. CDR3 length: 13 residues. Here the CDR3 DNA reads TGTGCCAGCAGCTTTTCGGGGAACTATGGCTACACCTTC. Amino acid sequence: CASSFSGNYGYTF.

The V gene is TRBV7-2, the J gene TRBJ2-7; 13 nucleotides agree with TRBD2. The V gene's germline CDR1 is SGHTA and CDR2 FQGNSA. The CDR3 totals 15 residues. Trimming at V came to 2 bases and at J to 6 bases, leaving 4 bases not matched to a gene. CDR3 in DNA: TGTGCCAGCAGCTTACTCGGGACTAGCGGGATCGAGCAGTACTTC. This encodes CASSLLGTSGIEQYF.

The rearrangement uses TRBV28 and TRBJ2-7; D is ambiguous. The CDR3 sequence is 13 residues long. Germline-derived CDR1 and CDR2 are MDHEN and SYDVKM. V was cut by 4 bases and J by 5 bases, with 12 bases left in between. CDR3 in DNA: TGTGCCAGCAGTTCGCTCCACAGCGACGAGCAGTACTTC. This encodes CASSSLHSDEQYF.

The J gene is TRBJ1-1, the V gene TRBV6-5; 7 bases map to TRBD1. The length of the CDR3 is 13 residues. From germline, CDR1 is MNHEY and CDR2 SVGAGI. J was trimmed by 6 bases and V by 7 bases; bases with no gene match: 8. The CDR3 loop reads CASISPQGAEAFF. In DNA, the CDR3 is TGTGCCAGCATCAGTCCCCAGGGGGCTGAAGCTTTCTTT.

The rearrangement links TRBV10-3 to TRBJ2-1; perhaps TRBD2 as D (6 bases). Trimming shortened V by 7 bases and J by 5 bases, and 18 bases separated the two germline ends. Germline loops: CDR1 ENHRY, CDR2 SYGVKD. The CDR3 loop spans 15 amino acids. The DNA for the CDR3 is TGTGCCATCACCGAGAGGACGGGAGTAGACAATGAGCAGTTCTTC. Amino acids: CAITERTGVDNEQFF.

This clone came up a few times. This chain links TRBV5-8 with TRBJ2-2; D unclear. Trimming shortened V by 0 bases and J by 0 bases, and 12 bases separated the two germline ends. Germline CDR1 is SGHTS and CDR2 is YDEGEE. The CDR3 consists of 17 residues. CDR3 loop: CASSLGTPLSNTGELFF. The DNA for the CDR3 is TGTGCCAGCAGCTTGGGGACCCCATTATCGAACACCGGGGAGCTGTTTTTT.

This chain uses TRBV5-1 with TRBJ2-7; D unresolved. This CDR3 has 14 amino acids. V was cut by 0 bases and J by 1 base, with 8 bases left in between. Germline CDR1 and CDR2: SGHRS and YFSETQ. The CDR3 DNA reads as TGCGCCAGCAGCTTGGCTCAGAGTTCCTACGAGCAGTACTTC. This encodes CASSLAQSSYEQYF.

The chain uses TRBV4-2 and TRBJ2-1; 7 bases match TRBD2. Looked up from germline, CDR1 is LGHNA and CDR2 is YNFKEQ. This CDR3 region has 16 residues. V lost 1 base and J lost 6; bases outside the gene matches: 9. In DNA form, the CDR3 reads TGTGCCAGCAGCCAAGTAGGCGCGGGAGTGAGCAATGAGCAGTTCTTC. The encoded protein is CASSQVGAGVSNEQFF.

This clone was detected a few times. This rearrangement joins TRBV18 to TRBJ2-1; D is undetermined. The V end lost 4 bases, the J end lost 4 bases, and 8 bases lay between the germline ends. Germline lookup yields CDR1 KGHSH and CDR2 LQKENI. The CDR3 consists of 13 residues. CDR3 DNA: TGTGCCAGCTCACAATCCCCATACAATGAGCAGTTCTTC. Residues: CASSQSPYNEQFF.